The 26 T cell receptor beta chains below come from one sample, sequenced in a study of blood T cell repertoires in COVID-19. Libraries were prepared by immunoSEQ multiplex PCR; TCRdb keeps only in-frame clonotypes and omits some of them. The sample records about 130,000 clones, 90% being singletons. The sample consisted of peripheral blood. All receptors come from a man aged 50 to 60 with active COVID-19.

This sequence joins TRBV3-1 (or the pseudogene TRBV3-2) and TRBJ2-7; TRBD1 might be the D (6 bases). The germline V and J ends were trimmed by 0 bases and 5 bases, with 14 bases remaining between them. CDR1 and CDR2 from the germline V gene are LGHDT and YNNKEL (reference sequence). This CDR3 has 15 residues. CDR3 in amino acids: CASSQELNRADEQYF. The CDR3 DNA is TGTGCCAGCAGCCAAGAGCTGAACAGGGCTGACGAGCAGTACTTC.

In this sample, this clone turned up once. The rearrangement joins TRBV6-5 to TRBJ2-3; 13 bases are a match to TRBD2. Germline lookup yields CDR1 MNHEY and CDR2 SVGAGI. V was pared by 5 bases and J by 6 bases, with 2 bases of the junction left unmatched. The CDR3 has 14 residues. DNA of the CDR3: TGTGCCAGCAGTCCGACTAGCGGGAGGGATACGCAGTATTTT. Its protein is CASSPTSGRDTQYF.

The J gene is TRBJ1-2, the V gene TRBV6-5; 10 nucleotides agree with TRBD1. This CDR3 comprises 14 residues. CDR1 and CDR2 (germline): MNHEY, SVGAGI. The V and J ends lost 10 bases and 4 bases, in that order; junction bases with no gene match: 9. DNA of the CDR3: TGTGCCACCCGGGACAGGGGACAGGCCTATGGCTACACCTTC. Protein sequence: CATRDRGQAYGYTF.

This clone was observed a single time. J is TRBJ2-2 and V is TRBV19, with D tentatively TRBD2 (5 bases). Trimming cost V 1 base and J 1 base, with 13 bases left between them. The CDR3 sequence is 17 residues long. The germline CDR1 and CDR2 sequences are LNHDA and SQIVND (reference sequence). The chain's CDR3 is CASSIGRALGNTGELFF. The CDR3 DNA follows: TGTGCCAGTAGTATAGGGCGGGCTCTAGGGAACACCGGGGAGCTGTTTTTT.

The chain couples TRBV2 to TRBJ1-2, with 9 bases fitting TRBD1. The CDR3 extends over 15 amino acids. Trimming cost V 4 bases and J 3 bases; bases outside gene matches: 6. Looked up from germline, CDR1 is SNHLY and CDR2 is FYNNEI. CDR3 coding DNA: TGTGCCAGCAGTGCGGGACAGGGATCTTACTATGGCTACACCTTC. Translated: CASSAGQGSYYGYTF.

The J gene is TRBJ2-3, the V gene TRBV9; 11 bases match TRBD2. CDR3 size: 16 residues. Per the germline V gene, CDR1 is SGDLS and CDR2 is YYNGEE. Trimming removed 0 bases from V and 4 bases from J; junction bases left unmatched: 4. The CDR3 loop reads CASSVDVAGGADTQYF. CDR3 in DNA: TGTGCCAGCAGCGTAGATGTAGCGGGAGGGGCAGATACGCAGTATTTT.

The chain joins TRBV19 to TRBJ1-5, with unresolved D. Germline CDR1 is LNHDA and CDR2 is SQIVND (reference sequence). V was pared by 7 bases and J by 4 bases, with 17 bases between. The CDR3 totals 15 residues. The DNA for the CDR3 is TGTGCCAGTACTCCCCCTGGACTCTTTAATCAGCCCCAGCATTTT. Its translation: CASTPPGLFNQPQHF.

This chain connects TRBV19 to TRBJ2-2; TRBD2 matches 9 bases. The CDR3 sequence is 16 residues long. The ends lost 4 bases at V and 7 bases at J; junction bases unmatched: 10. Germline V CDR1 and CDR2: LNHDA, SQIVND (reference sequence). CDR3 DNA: TGTGCCAGTAGTACTTCTAGCGGGATCCTTTACGGGGAGCTGTTTTTT. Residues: CASSTSSGILYGELFF.

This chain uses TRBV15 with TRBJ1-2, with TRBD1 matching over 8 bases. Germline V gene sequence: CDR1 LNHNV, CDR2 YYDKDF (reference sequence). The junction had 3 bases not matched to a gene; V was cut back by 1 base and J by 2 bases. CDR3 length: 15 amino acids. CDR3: CATSRGQGNNYGYTF. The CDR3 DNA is TGTGCCACCAGCAGAGGACAGGGGAACAACTATGGCTACACCTTC.

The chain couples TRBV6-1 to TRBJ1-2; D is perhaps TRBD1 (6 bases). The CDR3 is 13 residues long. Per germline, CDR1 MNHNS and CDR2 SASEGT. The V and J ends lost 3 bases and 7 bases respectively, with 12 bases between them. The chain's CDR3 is CASSDAGGFGYTF. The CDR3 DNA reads TGTGCCAGCAGTGACGCGGGGGGCTTTGGCTACACCTTC.

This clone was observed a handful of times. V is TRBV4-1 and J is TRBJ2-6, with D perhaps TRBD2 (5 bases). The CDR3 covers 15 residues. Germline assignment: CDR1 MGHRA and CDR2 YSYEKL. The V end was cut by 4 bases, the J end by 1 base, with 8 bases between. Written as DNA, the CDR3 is TGCGCCAGCAGCCTCTCGGGGTCTGGGGCCAACGTCCTGACTTTC. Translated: CASSLSGSGANVLTF.

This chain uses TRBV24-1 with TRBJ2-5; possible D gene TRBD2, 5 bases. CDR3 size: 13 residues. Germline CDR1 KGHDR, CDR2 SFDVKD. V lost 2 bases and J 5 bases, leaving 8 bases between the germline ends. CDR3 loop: CATSDSGVETQYF. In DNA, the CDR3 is TGTGCCACCAGTGATTCCGGGGTGGAGACCCAGTACTTC.

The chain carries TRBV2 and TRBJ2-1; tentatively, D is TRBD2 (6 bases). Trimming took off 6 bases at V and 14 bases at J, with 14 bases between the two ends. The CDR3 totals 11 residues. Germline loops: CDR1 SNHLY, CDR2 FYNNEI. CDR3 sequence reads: CASREDYHKFF. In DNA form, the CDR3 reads TGTGCCAGCAGGGAGGACTATCATAAGTTCTTC.

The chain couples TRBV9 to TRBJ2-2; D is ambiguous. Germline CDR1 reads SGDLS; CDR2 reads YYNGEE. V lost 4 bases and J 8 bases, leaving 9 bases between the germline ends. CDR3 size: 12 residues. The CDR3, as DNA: TGTGCCAGCAGCTCGGAGCCTGGGGAGCTGTTTTTT. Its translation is CASSSEPGELFF.

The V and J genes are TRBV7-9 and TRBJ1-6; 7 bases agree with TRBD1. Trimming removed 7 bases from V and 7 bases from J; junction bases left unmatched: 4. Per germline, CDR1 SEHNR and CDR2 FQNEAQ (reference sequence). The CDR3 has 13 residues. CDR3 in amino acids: CASIGQANSPLHF. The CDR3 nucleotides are TGTGCCAGCATCGGACAGGCGAATTCACCCCTCCACTTT.

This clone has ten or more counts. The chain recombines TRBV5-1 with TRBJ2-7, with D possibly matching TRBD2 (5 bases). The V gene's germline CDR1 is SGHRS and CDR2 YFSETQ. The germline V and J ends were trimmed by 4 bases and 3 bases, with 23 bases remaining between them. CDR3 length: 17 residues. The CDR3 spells CASSPAQPRRESYEQYF. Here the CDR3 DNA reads TGCGCCAGCAGCCCAGCCCAACCCCGTAGGGAGAGCTACGAGCAGTACTTC.

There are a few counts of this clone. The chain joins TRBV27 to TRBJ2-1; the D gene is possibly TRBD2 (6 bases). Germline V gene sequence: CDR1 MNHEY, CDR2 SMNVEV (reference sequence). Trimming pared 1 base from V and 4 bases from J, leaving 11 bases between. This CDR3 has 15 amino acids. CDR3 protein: CASSLYSGPYNEQFF. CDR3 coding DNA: TGTGCCAGCAGTTTATACAGCGGGCCGTACAATGAGCAGTTCTTC.

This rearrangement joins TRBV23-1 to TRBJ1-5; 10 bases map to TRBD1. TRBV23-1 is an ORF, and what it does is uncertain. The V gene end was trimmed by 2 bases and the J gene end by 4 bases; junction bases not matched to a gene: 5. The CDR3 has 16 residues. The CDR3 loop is CASSQPGQGSNQPQHF. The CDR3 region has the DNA TGCGCCAGCAGTCAACCGGGACAGGGGTCGAATCAGCCCCAGCATTTT.

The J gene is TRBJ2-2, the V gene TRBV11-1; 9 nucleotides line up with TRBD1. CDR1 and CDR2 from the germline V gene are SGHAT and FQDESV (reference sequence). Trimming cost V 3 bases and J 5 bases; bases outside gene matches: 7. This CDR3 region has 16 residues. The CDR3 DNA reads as TGTGCCAGCAGCTTGACCACCGGGACAGGGACCGGGGAGCTGTTTTTT. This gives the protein CASSLTTGTGTGELFF.

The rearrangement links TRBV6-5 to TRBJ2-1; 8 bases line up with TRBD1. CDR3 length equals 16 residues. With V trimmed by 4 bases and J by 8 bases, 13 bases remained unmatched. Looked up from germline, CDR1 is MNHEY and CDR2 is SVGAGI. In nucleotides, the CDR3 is TGTGCCAGCAGTTTTTCCGGACAGGGTGGTGACTATGAGCAGTTCTTC. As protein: CASSFSGQGGDYEQFF.

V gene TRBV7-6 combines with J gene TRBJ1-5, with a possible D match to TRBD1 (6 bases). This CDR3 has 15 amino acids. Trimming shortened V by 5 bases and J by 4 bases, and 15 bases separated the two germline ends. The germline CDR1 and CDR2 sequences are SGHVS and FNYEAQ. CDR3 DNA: TGTGCCAGCAGCCCGACAGGTGGTGCGAATCAGCCCCAGCATTTT. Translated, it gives CASSPTGGANQPQHF.

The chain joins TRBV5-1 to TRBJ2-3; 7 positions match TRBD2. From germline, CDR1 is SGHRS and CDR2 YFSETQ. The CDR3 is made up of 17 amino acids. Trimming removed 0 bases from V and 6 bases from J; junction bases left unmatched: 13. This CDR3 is CASSLAQWEGRGDTQYF. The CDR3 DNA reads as TGCGCCAGCAGCTTGGCCCAATGGGAGGGCCGAGGGGATACGCAGTATTTT.

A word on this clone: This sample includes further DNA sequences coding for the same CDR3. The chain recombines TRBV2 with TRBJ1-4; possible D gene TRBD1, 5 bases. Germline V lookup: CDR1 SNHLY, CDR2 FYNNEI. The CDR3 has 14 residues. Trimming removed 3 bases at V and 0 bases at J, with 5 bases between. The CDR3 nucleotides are TGTGCCAGCAGTGACAGGGCAACTAATGAAAAACTGTTTTTT. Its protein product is CASSDRATNEKLFF.

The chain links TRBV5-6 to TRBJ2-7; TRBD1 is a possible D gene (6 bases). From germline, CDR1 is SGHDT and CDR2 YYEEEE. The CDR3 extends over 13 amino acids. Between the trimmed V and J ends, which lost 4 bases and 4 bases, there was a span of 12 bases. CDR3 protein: CASSHDQGYEQYV. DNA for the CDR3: TGTGCCAGCAGCCACGACCAGGGGTACGAGCAGTACGTC.

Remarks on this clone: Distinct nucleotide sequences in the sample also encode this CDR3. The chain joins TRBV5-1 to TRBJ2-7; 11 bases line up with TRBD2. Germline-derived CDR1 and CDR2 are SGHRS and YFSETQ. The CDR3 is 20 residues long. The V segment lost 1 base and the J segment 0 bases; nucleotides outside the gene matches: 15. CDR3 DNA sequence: TGCGCCAGCAGCTTGCCTCAACCGGGACTAGCGGCAGGCAGCTCCTACGAGCAGTACTTC. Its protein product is CASSLPQPGLAAGSSYEQYF.

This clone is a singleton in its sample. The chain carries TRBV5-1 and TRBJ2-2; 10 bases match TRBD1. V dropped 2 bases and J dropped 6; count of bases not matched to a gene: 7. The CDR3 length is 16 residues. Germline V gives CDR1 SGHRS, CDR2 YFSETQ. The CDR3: CASSLPRDRGPGELFF. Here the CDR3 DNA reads TGCGCCAGCAGCTTACCCCGGGACAGGGGTCCCGGGGAGCTGTTTTTT.